This T cell receptor beta chain was identified during a study of blood T cells in healthy people across ages. PCR was performed a second time for 7 to 11 cycles using a sample-barcoded 5' primer and a J-beta primer mix. TCRdb recomputed calls from the 5' RACE reads with MiXCR, one row per CDR3 protein. The table includes roughly 1,800,000 distinct CDR3 sequences, around half detected once. This clonotype came up a few times. V was pared by 6 bases and J by 6 bases, with 15 bases between. The CDR3 loop spans 13 amino acids. CDR1 and CDR2 (germline): MDHEN, SYDVKM. This receptor was obtained from a woman aged 40 to 49 in good health. The chain has TRBV28 and TRBJ2-7; D tentatively fits TRBD1 or TRBD2 (5 bases each). Input material: blood. For the CDR3, the DNA is TGTGCCAGCAGCAGGCGAGGTGGGGGCGAGCAGTACTTC. This encodes CASSRRGGGEQYF.